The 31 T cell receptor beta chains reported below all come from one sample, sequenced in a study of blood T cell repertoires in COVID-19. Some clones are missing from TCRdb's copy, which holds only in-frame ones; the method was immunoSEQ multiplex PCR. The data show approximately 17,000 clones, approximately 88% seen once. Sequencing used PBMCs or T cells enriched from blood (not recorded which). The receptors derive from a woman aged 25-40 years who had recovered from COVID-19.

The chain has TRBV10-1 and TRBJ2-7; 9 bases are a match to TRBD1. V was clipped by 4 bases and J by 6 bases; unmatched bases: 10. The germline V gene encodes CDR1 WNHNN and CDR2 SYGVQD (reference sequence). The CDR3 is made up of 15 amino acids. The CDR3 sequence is CASSGPRTGVFEQYF. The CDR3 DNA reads TGCGCCAGCAGTGGGCCAAGGACAGGGGTTTTCGAGCAGTACTTC.

The CDR3 DNA follows: TGTGCCAGCAGCTTAGCGGCGGGGGGAGGATTTGAGCAGTTCTTC. Encoded protein: CASSLAAGGGFEQFF. The J gene is TRBJ2-1, the V gene TRBV7-6, with 8 bases matching TRBD2. The CDR3 is made up of 15 amino acids. The V segment lost 0 bases and the J segment 9 bases; nucleotides outside the gene matches: 7. Germline V CDR1 and CDR2: SGHVS, FNYEAQ.

In DNA form, the CDR3 reads TGTGCCAGCAGCATGGGACAGGGATCTAACGAGCAGTACTTC. Protein product: CASSMGQGSNEQYF. The chain is built from TRBV5-6 and TRBJ2-7, with 9 bases lining up with TRBD1. The CDR3 spans 14 residues. Germline CDR1 is SGHDT and CDR2 is YYEEEE. V gave up 4 bases and J gave up 5 bases; unmatched junction bases: 7.

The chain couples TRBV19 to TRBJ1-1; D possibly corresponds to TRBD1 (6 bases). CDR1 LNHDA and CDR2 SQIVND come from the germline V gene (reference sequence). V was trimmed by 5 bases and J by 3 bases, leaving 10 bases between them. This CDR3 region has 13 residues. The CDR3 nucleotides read TGTGCCAGTAGTGCGAAGGGGGACACTGAAGCTTTCTTT. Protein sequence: CASSAKGDTEAFF.

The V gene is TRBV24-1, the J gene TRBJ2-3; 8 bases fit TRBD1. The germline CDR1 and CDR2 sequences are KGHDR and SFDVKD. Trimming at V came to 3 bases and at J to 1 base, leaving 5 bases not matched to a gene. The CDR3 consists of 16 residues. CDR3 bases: TGTGCCACCAGTGATCCGGGGACAGGAGGCACAGATACGCAGTATTTT. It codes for CATSDPGTGGTDTQYF.

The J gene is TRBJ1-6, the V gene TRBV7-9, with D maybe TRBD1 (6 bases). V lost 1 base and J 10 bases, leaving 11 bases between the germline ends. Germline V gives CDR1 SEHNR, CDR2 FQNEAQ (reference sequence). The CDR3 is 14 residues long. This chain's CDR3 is CASSLGDNLSPLHF. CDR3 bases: TGTGCCAGCAGCTTAGGGGACAACCTATCACCCCTCCACTTT.

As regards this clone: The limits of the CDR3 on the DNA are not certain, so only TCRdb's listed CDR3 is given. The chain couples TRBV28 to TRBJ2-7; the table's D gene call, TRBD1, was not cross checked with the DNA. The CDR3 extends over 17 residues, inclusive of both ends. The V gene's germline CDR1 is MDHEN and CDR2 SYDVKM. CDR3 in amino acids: CASSSAPGQTNSYEQYF.

The DNA for the CDR3 is TGTGCCAGCAGCTTAGGACGGACAGGGGCGGCCAAAAACATTCAGTACTTC. Its translation: CASSLGRTGAAKNIQYF. This chain uses TRBV7-8 with TRBJ2-4; 9 bases line up with TRBD1. CDR1 and CDR2 (germline): SGHVS, FQNEAQ. Trimming took 1 base from V and 1 from J; bases not matched to a gene: 5. The CDR3 spans 17 residues.

The CDR3 sequence: CASSPPYGGQETQYF. CDR3 DNA: TGTGCCAGCAGCCCCCCCTACGGGGGGCAGGAGACCCAGTACTTC. J is TRBJ2-5 and V is TRBV9; D perhaps matches TRBD2 (7 bases). The CDR3 contains 15 residues. Germline loops: CDR1 SGDLS, CDR2 YYNGEE. Trimming took off 4 bases at V and 5 bases at J, with 18 bases between the two ends.

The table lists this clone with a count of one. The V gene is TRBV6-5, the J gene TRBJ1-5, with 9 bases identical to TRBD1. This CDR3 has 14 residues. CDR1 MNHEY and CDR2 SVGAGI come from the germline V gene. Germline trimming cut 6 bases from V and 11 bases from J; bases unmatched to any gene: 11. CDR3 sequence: CASRPTGGRASQHF. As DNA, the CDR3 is TGTGCCAGCAGGCCGACAGGGGGGCGAGCGTCCCAGCATTTT.

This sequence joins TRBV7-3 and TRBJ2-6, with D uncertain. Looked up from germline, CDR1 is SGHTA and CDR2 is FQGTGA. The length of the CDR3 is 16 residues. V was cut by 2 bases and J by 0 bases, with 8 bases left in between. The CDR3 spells CASSLPVSSGANVLTF. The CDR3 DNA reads TGTGCCAGCAGCTTACCCGTCAGCTCTGGGGCCAACGTCCTGACTTTC.

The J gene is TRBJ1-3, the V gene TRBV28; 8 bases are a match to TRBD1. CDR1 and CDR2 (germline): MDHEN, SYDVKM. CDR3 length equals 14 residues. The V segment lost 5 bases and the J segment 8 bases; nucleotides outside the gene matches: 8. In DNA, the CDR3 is TGTGCCAGCAGTCTCGGACAGGGTAGGGACACCATATATTTT. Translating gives CASSLGQGRDTIYF. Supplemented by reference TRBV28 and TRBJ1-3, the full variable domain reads DVKVTQSSRYLVKRTGEKVFLECVQDMDHENMFWYRQDPGLGLRLIYFSYDVKMKEKGDIPEGYSVSREKKERFSLILESASTNQTSMYLCASSLGQGRDTIYFGEGSWLTVV.

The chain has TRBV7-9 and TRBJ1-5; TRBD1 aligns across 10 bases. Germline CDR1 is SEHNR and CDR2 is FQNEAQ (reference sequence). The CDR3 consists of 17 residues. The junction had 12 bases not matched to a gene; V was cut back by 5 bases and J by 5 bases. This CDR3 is CASSHYLRTGGYQPQHF. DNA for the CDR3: TGTGCCAGCAGCCACTATTTAAGGACAGGGGGTTATCAGCCCCAGCATTTT.

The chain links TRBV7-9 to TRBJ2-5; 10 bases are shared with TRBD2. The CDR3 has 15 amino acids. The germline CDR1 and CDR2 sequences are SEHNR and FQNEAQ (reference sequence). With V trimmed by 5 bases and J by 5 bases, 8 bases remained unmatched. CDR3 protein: CASSSSGGRAETQYF. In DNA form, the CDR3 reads TGTGCCAGCAGCAGTAGCGGGGGGCGGGCGGAGACCCAGTACTTC.

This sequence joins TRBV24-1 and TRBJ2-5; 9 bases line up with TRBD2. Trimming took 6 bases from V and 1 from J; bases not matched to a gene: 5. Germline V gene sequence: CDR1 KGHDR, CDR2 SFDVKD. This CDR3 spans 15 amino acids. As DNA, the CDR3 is TGTGCCACCAGTCGGGCTAGCGGGGCCCAAGAGACCCAGTACTTC. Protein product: CATSRASGAQETQYF.

The CDR3 protein is CASSWGQSVAGVGETQYF. CDR3 sequence (DNA): TGTGCCAGCAGCTGGGGCCAAAGTGTGGCGGGAGTAGGGGAGACCCAGTACTTC. The rearrangement joins TRBV7-2 to TRBJ2-5; 7 bases align to TRBD2. CDR3 size: 18 residues. Unmatched junction bases numbered 19, after V lost 4 bases and J lost 5 bases. The V gene's germline CDR1 is SGHTA and CDR2 FQGNSA.

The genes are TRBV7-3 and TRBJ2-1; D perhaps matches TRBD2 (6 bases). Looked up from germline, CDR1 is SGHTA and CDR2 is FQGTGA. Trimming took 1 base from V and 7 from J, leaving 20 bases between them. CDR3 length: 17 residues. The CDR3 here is CASSLNPGPRGSNEQFF. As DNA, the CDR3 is TGTGCCAGCAGCTTAAATCCGGGACCCCGGGGGAGTAATGAGCAGTTCTTC.

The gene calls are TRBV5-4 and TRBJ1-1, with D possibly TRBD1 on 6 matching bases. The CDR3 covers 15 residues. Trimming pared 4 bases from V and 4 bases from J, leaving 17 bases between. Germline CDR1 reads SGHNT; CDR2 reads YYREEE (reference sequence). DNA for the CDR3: TGTGCCAGCAGCCCGGGGGGGCGGGGTTCCACTGAAGCTTTCTTT. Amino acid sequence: CASSPGGRGSTEAFF.

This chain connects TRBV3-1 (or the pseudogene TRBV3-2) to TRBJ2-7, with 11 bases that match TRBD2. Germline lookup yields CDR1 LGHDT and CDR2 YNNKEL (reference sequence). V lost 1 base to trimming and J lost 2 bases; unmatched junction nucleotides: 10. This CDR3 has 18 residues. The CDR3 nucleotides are TGTGCCAGCAGCCAAGCTGGACCGGGACTAGCGGCAACCTACGAGCAGTACTTC. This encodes CASSQAGPGLAATYEQYF.

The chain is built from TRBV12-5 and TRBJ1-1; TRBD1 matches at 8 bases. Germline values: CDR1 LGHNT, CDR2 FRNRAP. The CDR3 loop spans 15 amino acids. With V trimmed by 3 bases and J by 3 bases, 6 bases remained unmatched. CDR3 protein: CASGLNRGTYTEAFF. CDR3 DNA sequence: TGTGCTAGTGGTTTAAACAGGGGGACCTACACTGAAGCTTTCTTT.

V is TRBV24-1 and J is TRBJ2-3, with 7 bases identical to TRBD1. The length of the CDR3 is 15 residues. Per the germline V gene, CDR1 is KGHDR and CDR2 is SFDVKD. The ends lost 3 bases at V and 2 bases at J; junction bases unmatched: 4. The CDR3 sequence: CATSDAGTATDTQYF. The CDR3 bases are TGTGCCACCAGTGATGCCGGGACAGCCACAGATACGCAGTATTTT.

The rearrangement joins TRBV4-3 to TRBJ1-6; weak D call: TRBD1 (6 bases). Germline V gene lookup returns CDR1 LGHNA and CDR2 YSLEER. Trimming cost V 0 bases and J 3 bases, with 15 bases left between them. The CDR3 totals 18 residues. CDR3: CASSQEALRGSYNSPLHF. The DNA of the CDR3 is TGCGCCAGCAGCCAAGAGGCCCTCAGGGGTAGCTATAATTCACCCCTCCACTTT.

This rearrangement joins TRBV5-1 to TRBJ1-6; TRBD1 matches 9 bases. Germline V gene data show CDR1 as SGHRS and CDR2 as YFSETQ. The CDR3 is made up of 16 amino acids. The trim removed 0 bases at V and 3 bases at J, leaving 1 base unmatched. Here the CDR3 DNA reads TGCGCCAGCAGCTTGGGGGACAGGGACTATAATTCACCCCTCCACTTT. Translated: CASSLGDRDYNSPLHF.

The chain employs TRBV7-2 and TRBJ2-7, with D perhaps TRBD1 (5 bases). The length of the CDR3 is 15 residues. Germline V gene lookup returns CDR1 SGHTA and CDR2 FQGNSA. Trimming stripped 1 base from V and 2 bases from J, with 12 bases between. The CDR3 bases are TGTGCCAGCAGCTTAGGCAGACAGCAACCCTACGAGCAGTACTTC. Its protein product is CASSLGRQQPYEQYF.

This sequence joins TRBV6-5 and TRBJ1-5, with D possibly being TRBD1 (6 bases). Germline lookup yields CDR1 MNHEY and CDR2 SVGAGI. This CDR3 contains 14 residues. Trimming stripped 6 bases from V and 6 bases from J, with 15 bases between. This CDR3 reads CASRSPSDSQPQHF. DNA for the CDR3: TGTGCCAGCAGATCCCCTTCGGACAGTCAGCCCCAGCATTTT.

Here the CDR3 DNA reads TGTGCCAGCAGCTTCACTAGCGGGGGAATAACAGATACGCAGTATTTT. This encodes CASSFTSGGITDTQYF. This chain connects TRBV5-4 to TRBJ2-3; 11 bases align to TRBD2. Germline CDR1 is SGHNT and CDR2 is YYREEE (reference sequence). V dropped 2 bases and J dropped 3; count of bases not matched to a gene: 5. This CDR3 contains 16 residues.

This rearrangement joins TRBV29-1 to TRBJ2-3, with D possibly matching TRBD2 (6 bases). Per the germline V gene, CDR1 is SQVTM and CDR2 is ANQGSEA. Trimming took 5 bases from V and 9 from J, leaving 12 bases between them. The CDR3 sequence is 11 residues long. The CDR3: CSVRDFPTQYF. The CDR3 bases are TGCAGCGTTCGGGACTTCCCAACGCAGTATTTT.

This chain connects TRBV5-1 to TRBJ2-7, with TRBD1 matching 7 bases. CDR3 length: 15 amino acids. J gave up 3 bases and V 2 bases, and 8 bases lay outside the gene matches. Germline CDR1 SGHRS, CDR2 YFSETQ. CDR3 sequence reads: CASSFGDRADYEQYF. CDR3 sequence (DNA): TGCGCCAGCAGCTTCGGAGACAGGGCCGACTACGAGCAGTACTTC.

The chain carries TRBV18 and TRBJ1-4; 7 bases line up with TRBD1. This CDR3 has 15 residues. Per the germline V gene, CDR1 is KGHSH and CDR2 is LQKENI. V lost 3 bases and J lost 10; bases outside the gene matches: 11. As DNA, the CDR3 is TGTGCCAGCTCACCTCCGGGACAGTGGGGGCGAAAACTGTTTTTT. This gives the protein CASSPPGQWGRKLFF.

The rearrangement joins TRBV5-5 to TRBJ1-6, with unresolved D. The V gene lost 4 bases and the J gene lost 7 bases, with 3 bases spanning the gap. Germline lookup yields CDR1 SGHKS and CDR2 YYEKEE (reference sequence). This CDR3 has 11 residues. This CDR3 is CASSRNSPLHF. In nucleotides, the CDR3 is TGTGCCAGCAGCCGGAATTCACCCCTCCACTTT.

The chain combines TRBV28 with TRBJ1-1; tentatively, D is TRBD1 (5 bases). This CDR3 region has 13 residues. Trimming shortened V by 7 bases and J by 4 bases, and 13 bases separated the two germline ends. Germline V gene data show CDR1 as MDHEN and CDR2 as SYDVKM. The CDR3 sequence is CASIGRTLTEAFF. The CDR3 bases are TGTGCCAGCATCGGCAGGACACTCACTGAAGCTTTCTTT. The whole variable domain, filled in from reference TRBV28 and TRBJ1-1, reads DVKVTQSSRYLVKRTGEKVFLECVQDMDHENMFWYRQDPGLGLRLIYFSYDVKMKEKGDIPEGYSVSREKKERFSLILESASTNQTSMYLCASIGRTLTEAFFGQGTRLTVV.